This T cell receptor beta chain emerged from a study of human thymus T cells. Resections from corrective heart surgery provided thymus tissue. The CDR3 is 18 amino acids. Germline CDR1 and CDR2: SGHNT and YYREEE (reference sequence). The trim removed 4 bases at V and 6 bases at J, leaving 15 bases unmatched. The assay was immunoSEQ multiplex PCR, and TCRdb's table has in-frame clones only and misses some. The sample lists around 130,000 clones; around 94% were seen once. The specimen sequenced was thymus tissue. This TCR derives from a boy under two years old with a congenital heart defect but otherwise immunologically healthy. J is TRBJ1-4 and V is TRBV5-4, with TRBD1 identical over 10 bases. For the CDR3, the DNA is TGTGCCAGCAGCCGATCCCATTCGTTGACAGGGGGCGATGAAAAACTGTTTTTT. This codes for CASSRSHSLTGGDEKLFF.